The clone carrying this TCR beta chain has at least ten counts. Its cognate antigen is unknown. This sample was taken from a study of CD8+CD57+ T cells in acquired aplastic anemia. Profiles of TCR beta VDJ and CDR3 were generated from a genomic DNA template. TCRdb reanalysed the reads using MiXCR and keeps one entry per CDR3 protein. The sample shows about 210,000 distinct CDR3 sequences, 30% to 35% of them seen only once. Study-wide findings and caveats: Comparison of patients with controls identified 25 to 30 shared CD8+ CDR3 sequences. The study found no significant CD8+ Simpson's diversity difference between patients and controls.

The source of this sequence is a human donor in good health, serving as a control. Material: sorted CD4+, CD8+, or CD8+CD57+ T cells (not recorded which) from PBMCs.

CDR3 nucleotides: TGCAGTGCCGCAGGGGGTGGAACAGATACGCAGTATTTT. Its protein is CSAAGGGTDTQYF. The rearrangement uses TRBV20-1 and TRBJ2-3, with 7 nucleotides matching TRBD1. Germline CDR1 reads DFQATT; CDR2 reads SNEGSKA (reference sequence). The CDR3 extends over 13 amino acids. V shed 6 bases and J 3 bases; nucleotides not matched to a gene: 6.